This TCR beta chain was obtained from a study of cytomegalovirus exposure and HLA in healthy donors (dated by TCRdb to 2015 to 2018). About the full investigation: According to an earlier analysis of 550 to 700 of the donors, some 170 million T cells yielded 90 million to 140 million unique TCR beta sequences and around 280 Gb of sequence data. Rather than using new phenotypic data, the later analysis identified candidate immune exposures from TCR beta sequences and from how often those sequences occurred across donors. Using immunosequencing, the study profiled T cell repertoires from about 620 subjects and related those repertoires to cytomegalovirus serostatus. Besides the first cohort of roughly 640 subjects, a separate validation cohort made up of 95 to 150 different subjects was used. Among the 398 genotyped donors, approximately 76% belonged to the genetic ancestry cluster associated with self-reported Caucasian donors. All discovery cohort repertoires had been generated on a single sequencing platform. A later analysis re-analyzed previously published TCR beta repertoires from several hundred donors and added high-resolution HLA genotyping to study TCR occurrence patterns. Roughly five DR-DQ haplotypes were handled as single units for association and clustering, since linkage in the cohort was strong. The study aimed to test whether cataloging public T cell receptors could reveal signatures of past pathogen exposure. Class I and class II HLA loci were covered by the typing at four-digit resolution. The study combined high-throughput TCR immunosequencing, statistical association of individual TCRs with disease status, and machine learning to predict cytomegalovirus infection status. An earlier analysis of 450 to 750 of the donors used high-throughput TCR beta sequencing to judge whether each TCR beta V gene segment behaved as functional or pseudogenic. A later genetic analysis took genome-wide SNP genotypes for about three fifths of the roughly 700 donors and used that subset as a discovery cohort. Alongside the repertoire data, information on donor age, sex, ethnicity and CMV serostatus was compiled. Roughly 300 gigabases of sequencing data and approximately 92 million unique TCR sequences made up an early release that covered some 640 HLA-typed donors. The number of donors typed differed by locus, with roughly 629-640 for A, B, C, DRB1 and DQB1, about 500 for DQA1, 600 to 610 for DPA1, and some 440 for DPB1. Among roughly 370 genotyped donors of the cohort, an average of approximately 230,000 unique TCR beta nucleotide sequences were sequenced per donor, 15% to 20% of them non-productive. The study at large found these results: A total of roughly 160 TCR beta chains were listed by the study as associated with cytomegalovirus. V-gene and J-gene trimming of TCR beta chains was associated with a missense DCLRE1C variant in a later genetic analysis, and the association was replicated in an independent cohort. Across donors, most TCR sequences were observed very rarely, whereas some public TCRs were present in many individuals. In a later genetic analysis, fewer N-insertions in productive TCRs were reported among donors in an Asian-associated ancestry cluster than the roughly 710-donor mean. Some IMGT-functional V segments, including TRBV6-2 and TRBV6-3, could not be told apart with the 87-base-pair reads, so those segments were excluded. Because some donors lacked HLA typing at each locus, the association tests relied only on the typed subset. Cytomegalovirus status was reported to be diagnosed by the classifier with high specificity and sensitivity in both the original and validation cohorts. When HLA alleles, especially DR and DQ, strongly co-occurred, TCR associations were difficult to assign to individual alleles. For the cohort, immune exposure information was limited to CMV serostatus. A cluster of highly shared sequence variants was judged likely to be a technical artifact of the sequencing pipeline. A later analysis found that most CMV-associated TCR beta chains appeared HLA-restricted, with HLA associations seemingly driven largely by CMV exposure. Sequencing depth was assumed to be roughly uniform across donors in the presence/absence analyses, though that assumption may not hold. In a later analysis, HLA-associated TCR beta chains showed more clonal expansion and lower generation probabilities than non-associated chains that were equally common. According to the authors, the approach could potentially be generalized to other disease states and immunological phenotypes. This cohort had only TCR beta chains sequenced, and the lack of alpha or paired-chain data limited which features could be detected. A few of the identified cytomegalovirus-associated TCR beta chains were confirmed in vitro to be specific for cytomegalovirus antigens. At a false discovery rate of 0.05, a later analysis linked some 17,000 TCR beta sequences to specific HLA alleles. In an earlier analysis of roughly 500 of the donors, most TCR beta V segments appeared in productive rearrangements about 87% or about 30% of the time, broadly matching IMGT annotations. The earlier analysis of some 540 of the donors excluded 15 to 20 rarely observed V segments, including chromosome 9 orphons, because counts were too low. A further reported finding was that TCR beta sequences accurately predicted the HLA-A and HLA-B alleles for most subjects in the first cohort. In a later analysis, TCR association rates were found to vary across HLA loci, with the most associated TCRs seen for DRB1 alleles and the fewest for HLA-C alleles. Several of the top co-occurrence clusters appeared to be linked to parvovirus B19, influenza, CMV and Epstein-Barr virus, according to a later analysis. Correlated functional status among segregating V segments might be attributable to linkage disequilibrium, but an unknown experimental factor could not be ruled out.

Worth noting for this clone: No antigen is known for it. The record has no base qualities; no much larger clone is one base away. The sample holds other DNA sequences that translate to the same CDR3.

Its CDR3 holds 13 amino acids, cysteine through phenylalanine. The kept DNA is CDR3 alone, 39 bases in frame from the first base. The junction carries 7 bases between V and J, which are trimmed by 0 bases and 4 bases respectively. Via the germline V gene, CDR1 is SGHRS and CDR2 YFSETQ. In total, fewer than 750 healthy bone marrow donors made up the cohort. All cohort members were sampled while nominally healthy, although unrecorded immune exposures were likely present. The donor tested CMV seronegative and was one of the 352 seronegative cohort members. A peripheral blood sample was provided by each donor, and peripheral blood mononuclear cells were used for TCR beta sequencing. The Qiagen DNeasy Blood Extraction Kit was used to extract genomic DNA from the blood cell samples. Library preparation used the immunoSEQ multiplex PCR assay. For the multiplex PCR, a mixture combining 60 forward primers for TCR Vbeta segments and 13 reverse primers for TCR Jbeta segments was used. A multiplex PCR assay on genomic DNA amplified the CDR3 region of rearranged TCR beta genes. On the Illumina HiSeq System, the amplified TCR beta libraries were sequenced as 87-base-pair reads. The original pipeline was this. Across the 500 to 850 repertoires, a later analysis counted 80 million or so unique TCR beta chains, 9.5 million to 12 million of which were shared by at least two donors. To remove PCR and sequencing errors, raw reads were error-corrected and collapsed into unique sequences using a nearest-neighbor algorithm that merged closely related sequences. To assign V, D and J gene segments, CDR3 sequences were aligned to IMGT reference sequences. For a sequence to be retained, a match of at least six nucleotides to both a V gene segment and a J gene segment was required. Rearrangements were classified as productive when the CDR3 lacked stop codons and remained in frame with V and J, and all other rearrangements were classified as non-productive. CDR3 was defined according to IMGT convention as the region running from the second conserved V-encoded cysteine to the conserved J-encoded phenylalanine. In an earlier analysis of 587 of the donors, sequences lacking an unambiguous match to a single V gene segment were excluded. An earlier analysis of some 610 of the donors called V segments functional above 56.7% productive rearrangements and segregating when the between-donor standard deviation exceeded 5%. To diagnose cytomegalovirus status from the catalog of TCR beta chain sequences, a statistical classification framework was built. V and J gene assignment, in a later analysis, came from comparing TCR nucleotide sequences with IMGT/GENE-DB human TR gene sequences. A later analysis assigned CDR3 sequences and most-parsimonious VDJ recombination scenarios with the TCRdist pipeline. In a later analysis, each TCR beta chain was defined by its CDR3 amino acid sequence together with its V-gene family, and reads lacking a unique V-gene family were excluded. A later analysis removed 550 to 650 highly shared, low-generation-probability nucleotide sequences to deal with suspected cross-contamination and a sequencing artifact. For each public chain, a later analysis derived a clonal expansion index from normalized ranks of inferred template counts within each repertoire. In a later analysis, generation probabilities were computed using a VDJ recombination model fitted to out-of-frame rearrangements, and the results were checked against IGoR. In a later analysis, TCR-TCR, TCR-HLA and TCR-CMV co-occurrence was scored with hypergeometric tests, and a repertoire-size bias correction was applied to TCR pairs. In a later analysis, false discovery rates were estimated by permuting HLA or CMV assignments 20 times. In a later analysis, co-occurring TCRs were grouped with DBSCAN, and TCRdist sequence similarity was added when clustering was performed within HLA-allele-positive subsets. For co-occurrence clustering, repertoires with fewer than 30,000 or more than 120,000 public chains were excluded, along with roughly 5 repertoires with anomalous nucleotide sharing. The table comes from immuneACCESS by way of TCRdb, which keeps in-frame sequences with V and J called. Part of the clones is missing from these tables; in studies checked, under half for an unresolved V gene and the rest for unknown reasons. V, J and clone size are taken as reported in that table, and D and trimming were inferred from the DNA itself. This sample is represented by over 200,000 clones; 60% to 80% of them were singletons. The ten most abundant clones make up less than 4.5% of the sample.

The receptor was isolated from a male donor in good health and CMV-seronegative. The chain is made from TRBV5-1 and TRBJ1-2; a tentative D call is TRBD1 (5 bases match). Sequencing was done on a sample of PBMCs. For the CDR3, the sequence is CASSLEGAYGYTF. The nucleotide sequence reads as follows: TGCGCCAGCAGCTTGGAAGGGGCCTATGGCTACACCTTC. The reference TRBV5-1 and TRBJ1-2 proteins fill in what lies around the CDR3, so the full variable domain reads KAGVTQTPRYLIKTRGQQVTLSCSPISGHRSVSWYQQTPGQGLQFLFEYFSETQRNKGNFPGRFSGRQFSNSRSEMNVSTLELGDSALYLCASSLEGAYGYTFGSGTRLTVV.